A single sample gave rise to the 28 T cell receptor beta chains below, sequenced in a study of neurological immune-mediated disorders. One entry per CDR3 protein, called by TCRdb with MiXCR from the 5' RACE reads. Found here are about 59,000 distinct CDR3 sequences, around 24% of them singletons; the top ten hold 4.6%. Specified time point: technical triplicate 2. Source material: PBMCs. Receptors were obtained from a man aged 55 to 69 with HTLV-1-associated myelopathy (HAM/TSP).

This clonotype was recorded only once. The CDR3 DNA sequence: TGTGCCAGCAGTCTCTCGGACAGGAACACCGGGGAGCTGTTTTTT. Protein product: CASSLSDRNTGELFF. This chain uses TRBV28 with TRBJ2-2; maybe TRBD1 (6 bases). Trimming stripped 5 bases from V and 1 base from J, with 11 bases between. This CDR3 region has 15 residues. Germline V CDR1 and CDR2: MDHEN, SYDVKM.

The chain uses TRBV28 and TRBJ2-1; tentatively, D is TRBD1 (6 bases). Trimming shortened V by 6 bases and J by 0 bases, and 15 bases separated the two germline ends. The CDR3 extends over 16 amino acids. Germline CDR1 MDHEN, CDR2 SYDVKM. The CDR3 is CASSSLGARSYNEQFF. The CDR3 DNA sequence: TGTGCCAGCAGCAGTCTGGGGGCCCGCTCCTACAATGAGCAGTTCTTC.

The sample holds many counts of this clonotype. The V and J genes are TRBV20-1 and TRBJ1-5; perhaps TRBD1 as D (5 bases). Trimming took off 1 base at V and 11 bases at J, with 15 bases between the two ends. The germline CDR1 and CDR2 sequences are DFQATT and SNEGSKA (reference sequence). The CDR3 has 13 residues. The CDR3 sequence: CSARVGPMGAQHF. DNA for the CDR3: TGCAGTGCTAGAGTCGGGCCCATGGGGGCCCAGCATTTT.

The chain combines TRBV12-3 or TRBV12-4 with TRBJ1-5; the D gene is possibly TRBD1 (6 bases). The V gene lost 2 bases and the J gene lost 4 bases, with 12 bases spanning the gap. This CDR3 is built from 15 residues. The CDR3 nucleotides read TGTGCCAGCAGTTTAATACAGGGTGAAAATCAGCCCCAGCATTTT. This codes for CASSLIQGENQPQHF.

The chain recombines TRBV12-3 or TRBV12-4 with TRBJ2-5; D gene unclear. The CDR3 extends over 13 amino acids. The V end was cut by 7 bases, the J end by 2 bases, with 11 bases between. The CDR3 spells CASIGVPQETQYF. The CDR3 DNA sequence: TGTGCCAGCATAGGCGTGCCTCAAGAGACCCAGTACTTC.

This clonotype has at least ten counts. DNA of the CDR3: TGTGCCAGCAGCGTAAGCGGGCAGGGTTTAACTGAAGCTTTCTTT. It specifies CASSVSGQGLTEAFF. This chain links TRBV9 with TRBJ1-1, with D possibly matching TRBD1 (5 bases). This CDR3 region has 15 residues. Trimming took off 1 base at V and 5 bases at J, with 15 bases between the two ends. Germline assignment: CDR1 SGDLS and CDR2 YYNGEE. Supplemented by reference TRBV9 and TRBJ1-1, the full variable domain reads DSGVTQTPKHLITATGQRVTLRCSPRSGDLSVYWYQQSLDQGLQFLIQYYNGEERAKGNILERFSAQQFPDLHSELNLSSLELGDSALYFCASSVSGQGLTEAFFGQGTRLTVV.

This clonotype was recorded many times. The chain uses TRBV12-3 or TRBV12-4 and TRBJ2-4; weak D call: TRBD1 (6 bases). This CDR3 contains 14 residues. V lost 2 bases to trimming and J lost 5 bases, with 10 bases between them. The CDR3 coding sequence is TGTGCCAGCAGTTTAACGGACAGACAAAACATTCAGTACTTC. The encoded protein is CASSLTDRQNIQYF.

This clonotype showed up many times. The chain joins TRBV3-1 to TRBJ1-1, with 8 nucleotides matching TRBD1. The V and J ends lost 2 bases and 3 bases, in that order; junction bases with no gene match: 2. CDR3 length: 14 residues. The germline V gene encodes CDR1 LGHDT and CDR2 YNNKEL (reference sequence). Here the CDR3 reads CASSQQGADTEAFF. The DNA of the CDR3 is TGTGCCAGCAGCCAACAGGGGGCTGACACTGAAGCTTTCTTT. The complete variable domain, with remaining parts taken from reference TRBV3-1 and TRBJ1-1, reads DTAVSQTPKYLVTQMGNDKSIKCEQNLGHDTMYWYKQDSKKFLKIMFSYNNKELIINETVPNRFSPKSPDKAHLNLHINSLELGDSAVYFCASSQQGADTEAFFGQGTRLTVV.

This clonotype was seen ten or more times. The chain has TRBV20-1 and TRBJ2-5; TRBD1 aligns across 11 bases. V shed 3 bases, J shed 5 bases, and the junction held 2 bases outside the gene matches. The CDR3 is 13 amino acids. The germline V gene encodes CDR1 DFQATT and CDR2 SNEGSKA (reference sequence). The CDR3 DNA is TGCAGTGCTAGTGGGACAGGGGGGGAGACCCAGTACTTC. Amino acid sequence: CSASGTGGETQYF.

This clonotype was observed at least ten times. The chain couples TRBV3-1 to TRBJ2-3, with 9 bases lining up with TRBD2. V shed 4 bases, J shed 6 bases, and the junction held 14 bases outside the gene matches. The CDR3 contains 17 residues. Germline V gene sequence: CDR1 LGHDT, CDR2 YNNKEL (reference sequence). Written as DNA, the CDR3 is TGTGCCAGCAGCCGGCAACTAGCGGGTGACGATCCTGATACGCAGTATTTT. Residues: CASSRQLAGDDPDTQYF.

This clonotype was counted at least ten times. As DNA, the CDR3 is TGTGCCAGCAGCGTCGGACAGGTGGACACCGGGGAGCTGTTTTTT. Its protein product is CASSVGQVDTGELFF. The gene calls are TRBV7-9 and TRBJ2-2, with TRBD1 matching over 7 bases. This CDR3 comprises 15 residues. Germline CDR1 SEHNR, CDR2 FQNEAQ (reference sequence). J gave up 3 bases and V 5 bases, and 6 bases lay outside the gene matches.

The rearrangement uses TRBV5-8 and TRBJ2-1; no reliable D call. This CDR3 spans 15 amino acids. Per the germline V gene, CDR1 is SGHTS and CDR2 is YDEGEE. Trimming took 2 bases from V and 0 from J, leaving 9 bases between them. The CDR3 DNA follows: TGTGCCAGCAGCTTTGGGGATGGCTCCTACAATGAGCAGTTCTTC. Translated, it gives CASSFGDGSYNEQFF.

This clonotype was observed at least ten times. This sequence joins TRBV12-3 or TRBV12-4 and TRBJ2-3; a weak D match, TRBD2 (5 bases). The CDR3 spans 16 residues. Trimming cost V 4 bases and J 3 bases, with 17 bases left between them. CDR3 amino acids: CASSSGLNLYTDTQYF. The CDR3 DNA reads as TGTGCCAGCAGTTCCGGACTGAACCTTTATACAGATACGCAGTATTTT.

In this sample, this clonotype turned up many times. The V gene is TRBV5-6, the J gene TRBJ1-2; D remains unclear. CDR1 is SGHDT and CDR2 is YYEEEE in the germline V gene. This CDR3 has 14 amino acids. V was pared by 0 bases and J by 4 bases, with 10 bases between. For the CDR3, the DNA is TGTGCCAGCAGCTTGGATCTGGCCGCCTATGGCTACACCTTC. It yields the protein CASSLDLAAYGYTF.

The chain is built from TRBV27 and TRBJ2-5; 10 bases are a match to TRBD2. Germline V gene data show CDR1 as MNHEY and CDR2 as SMNVEV (reference sequence). The CDR3 length is 15 residues. V lost 2 bases and J lost 5; bases outside the gene matches: 5. Here the CDR3 reads CASSLVAGGLETQYF. The CDR3 DNA is TGTGCCAGCAGTTTAGTAGCGGGGGGATTGGAGACCCAGTACTTC.

This clonotype occurred many times. The rearrangement uses TRBV3-1 and TRBJ1-4; D gene ambiguous. With 6 bases removed from V and 6 bases from J, the gap between germline ends came to 5 bases. CDR1 is LGHDT, CDR2 YNNKEL, per germline (reference sequence). The CDR3 extends over 11 amino acids. This CDR3 reads CASSLDEKLFF. The CDR3 DNA reads as TGTGCCAGCAGTCTCGATGAAAAACTGTTTTTT. Filled out from reference TRBV3-1 and TRBJ1-4, the complete variable domain reads DTAVSQTPKYLVTQMGNDKSIKCEQNLGHDTMYWYKQDSKKFLKIMFSYNNKELIINETVPNRFSPKSPDKAHLNLHINSLELGDSAVYFCASSLDEKLFFGSGTQLSVL.

This clonotype showed up many times. The chain carries TRBV2 and TRBJ1-2; the match to TRBD1 covers 9 bases. CDR1 is SNHLY, CDR2 FYNNEI, per germline. J lost 3 bases, V lost 5 bases, and 7 bases had no gene match. The CDR3 length is 15 residues. CDR3 nucleotides: TGTGCCAGCAGTCAAACACAGGGGGCGGACTATGGCTACACCTTC. Translation: CASSQTQGADYGYTF.

This clonotype was recorded many times. The chain combines TRBV28 with TRBJ2-3, with 12 bases that match TRBD2. CDR3 length: 14 residues. After removal of 6 bases from V and 4 bases from J, the junction contained 2 bases not matched to a gene. CDR1 and CDR2 (germline): MDHEN, SYDVKM. CDR3 loop: CASSLAGGPDTQYF. The CDR3 bases are TGTGCCAGCAGCCTAGCGGGAGGGCCAGATACGCAGTATTTT.

This clonotype showed up many times. The chain uses TRBV5-6 and TRBJ2-6; 8 bases map to TRBD1. V lost 1 base, J lost 0 bases, and 6 bases stayed unmatched. Germline CDR1 and CDR2: SGHDT and YYEEEE. There are 18 residues in the CDR3. CDR3 DNA sequence: TGTGCCAGCAGCTTGTTGGCAGGGGGCATCTCTGGGGCCAACGTCCTGACTTTC. Translated, it gives CASSLLAGGISGANVLTF.

This clonotype occurred many times. The CDR3 DNA reads TGCAGTGCTAGAGATATGACTAGCGGACAAGAGACCCAGTACTTC. Translating it yields CSARDMTSGQETQYF. The V call is TRBV20-1, the J call TRBJ2-5, with 9 nucleotides matching TRBD2. The CDR3 totals 15 residues. Unmatched junction bases numbered 4, after V lost 0 bases and J lost 2 bases. Germline CDR1 is DFQATT and CDR2 is SNEGSKA (reference sequence).

The table lists this clonotype with many counts. The gene calls are TRBV6-6 and TRBJ1-1; tentative D call: TRBD1 (5 bases). Trimming took 7 bases from V and 0 from J, leaving 15 bases between them. This CDR3 has 15 residues. CDR1 and CDR2 from the germline V gene are MNHNY and SVGAGI (reference sequence). The CDR3 region has the DNA TGTGCCAGCATCCCCGCGACAGTCATGAACACTGAAGCTTTCTTT. This encodes CASIPATVMNTEAFF.

This clonotype occurred many times. The V and J genes are TRBV7-2 and TRBJ1-1; D uncertain. Germline V CDR1 and CDR2: SGHTA, FQGNSA. This CDR3 region has 14 residues. Between the trimmed V and J ends, which lost 1 base and 5 bases, there was a span of 11 bases. For the CDR3, the DNA is TGTGCCAGCAGCTTAGGCCTAATGGGAACTGAAGCTTTCTTT. Amino acid sequence: CASSLGLMGTEAFF. Full variable domain (missing parts from reference TRBV7-2 and TRBJ1-1): GAGVSQSPSNKVTEKGKDVELRCDPISGHTALYWYRQSLGQGLEFLIYFQGNSAPDKSGLPSDRFSAERTGGSVSTLTIQRTQQEDSAVYLCASSLGLMGTEAFFGQGTRLTVV.

Points on this clonotype: The conserved closing phenylalanine or tryptophan is absent in this CDR3, likely reflecting a read error. Because the CDR3's place on the DNA is in doubt, the DNA is left out and the CDR3 is given as listed by TCRdb. This chain uses TRBV4-2 with TRBJ2-1; the listed D gene, TRBD2, was not tested against the DNA. Both ends counted, the CDR3 spans 12 residues. Germline lookup yields CDR1 LGHNA and CDR2 YNFKEQ. CDR3 in amino acids: CASSQDGRETSL.

In its sample, this clonotype was seen many times. This chain uses TRBV20-1 with TRBJ2-1; D gene unclear. This CDR3 is built from 14 residues. Germline CDR1 reads DFQATT; CDR2 reads SNEGSKA (reference sequence). V was cut by 3 bases and J by 8 bases, with 17 bases left in between. CDR3 coding DNA: TGCAGTGCTAGTGATGGGCTTTCCAGTGATGAGCAGTTCTTC. It yields the protein CSASDGLSSDEQFF.

This clonotype showed up many times. The gene calls are TRBV11-1 and TRBJ2-1, with a tentative D call TRBD2 (5 bases). This CDR3 has 11 amino acids. Germline V gene sequence: CDR1 SGHAT, CDR2 FQDESV (reference sequence). The V end lost 5 bases, the J end lost 9 bases, and 8 bases lay between the germline ends. For the CDR3, the DNA is TGTGCCAGCAGCATCCGGGGTGAGCAGTTCTTC. This translates into CASSIRGEQFF.

This rearrangement joins TRBV10-3 to TRBJ2-1, with 9 bases that match TRBD1. The J segment lost 10 bases and the V segment lost 1 base, leaving 8 bases of the junction unmatched. This CDR3 spans 15 amino acids. Germline lookup yields CDR1 ENHRY and CDR2 SYGVKD. CDR3 sequence reads: CAISEFGTGSNEQFF. CDR3 sequence (DNA): TGTGCCATCAGTGAGTTTGGGACAGGGAGCAACGAGCAGTTCTTC.

This clonotype showed up many times. The chain links TRBV4-1 to TRBJ2-1; 7 bases match TRBD2. Per the germline V gene, CDR1 is MGHRA and CDR2 is YSYEKL. J was trimmed by 12 bases and V by 1 base; bases with no gene match: 12. CDR3 length: 15 amino acids. CDR3 amino acids: CASSQGGRDSSRQFF. The CDR3 bases are TGCGCCAGCAGCCAAGGGGGGAGGGATAGTAGTCGGCAGTTCTTC.

This clonotype was detected a few times. V is TRBV20-1 and J is TRBJ1-2; D unclear. Deletions cut 2 bases from V and 4 bases from J, with 11 bases between. The length of the CDR3 is 13 residues. From germline, CDR1 is DFQATT and CDR2 SNEGSKA (reference sequence). The CDR3 is CSARMGFGYGYTF. The CDR3 DNA is TGCAGTGCTAGAATGGGGTTTGGCTATGGCTACACCTTC.